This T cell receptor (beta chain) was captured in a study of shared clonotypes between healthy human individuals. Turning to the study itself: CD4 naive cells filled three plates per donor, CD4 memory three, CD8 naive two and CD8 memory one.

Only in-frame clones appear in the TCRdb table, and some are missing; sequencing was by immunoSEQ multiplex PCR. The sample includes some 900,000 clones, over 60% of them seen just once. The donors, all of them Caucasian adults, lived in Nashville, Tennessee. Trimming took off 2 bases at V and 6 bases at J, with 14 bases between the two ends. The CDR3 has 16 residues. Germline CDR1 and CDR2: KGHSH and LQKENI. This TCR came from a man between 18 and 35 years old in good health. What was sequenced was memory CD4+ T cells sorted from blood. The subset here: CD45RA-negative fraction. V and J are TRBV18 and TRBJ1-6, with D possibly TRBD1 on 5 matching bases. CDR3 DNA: TGTGCCAGCTCACCAGCTCAGCTGGGGGTTAATTCACCCCTCCACTTT. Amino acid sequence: CASSPAQLGVNSPLHF.